This TCR beta chain was captured by sequencing in a study of blood T cell repertoires in COVID-19. Across the whole study: Collection of acute and convalescent COVID-19 samples took place in the United States, Italy and Spain.

As handled by the study authors: Amplified reference gene primers provided the basis for estimating nucleated cell counts. The method was immunoSEQ multiplex PCR; TCRdb's version includes in-frame clones alone and lacks a portion of them. D and trimming come from the DNA, and the V and J calls and clone size come from that table. The sample yields about 81,000 clones, 90% to 95% seen once. Germline CDR1 is SGHTS and CDR2 is YDEGEE. After removal of 4 bases from V and 7 bases from J, the junction contained 12 bases not matched to a gene. This CDR3 contains 17 residues. Sequenced input: peripheral blood. The TCR sequence derives from a woman between 45 and 60 years old in a cohort sampled during active COVID-19. This chain links TRBV5-8 with TRBJ2-1; the match to TRBD2 covers 12 bases. CDR3: CASSLQRLAGVRNEQFF. The CDR3 nucleotides read TGTGCCAGCAGCCTCCAACGACTAGCGGGAGTACGGAATGAGCAGTTCTTC.